This T cell receptor (beta chain) stems from a study of response to subunit inactivated influenza vaccine. Study-wide findings and caveats: That few new T cells are recruited by each seasonal influenza vaccination was the authors' suggestion.

The table lists this clonotype with a few counts. No antigen is known for it. Each CDR3 protein gets one entry after TCRdb re-called the RT-PCR reads with MiXCR. This table holds more than 450,000 distinct CDR3 sequences, 12% found once. V was cut by 3 bases and J by 4 bases, with 6 bases left in between. From germline, CDR1 is SGHAT and CDR2 FQDESV (reference sequence). The CDR3 has 12 residues. This TCR came from a man in his fifties who received an inactivated influenza vaccine. Specimen: PBMCs from blood, collected on the day of vaccination. J is TRBJ2-5 and V is TRBV11-1; no clear D gene. DNA of the CDR3: TGTGCCAGCAGCTTCCTAAGAGAGACCCAGTACTTC. Protein: CASSFLRETQYF.